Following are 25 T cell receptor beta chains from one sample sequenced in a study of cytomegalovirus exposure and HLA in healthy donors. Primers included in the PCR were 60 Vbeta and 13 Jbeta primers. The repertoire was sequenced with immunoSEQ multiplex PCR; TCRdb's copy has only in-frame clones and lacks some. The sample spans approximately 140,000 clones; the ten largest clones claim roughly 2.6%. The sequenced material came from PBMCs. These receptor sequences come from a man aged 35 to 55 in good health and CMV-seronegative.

The CDR3 protein is CASSLGQKEEKLFF. The DNA of the CDR3 is TGCGCCAGCAGCTTGGGACAGAAGGAAGAAAAACTGTTTTTT. The chain joins TRBV5-1 to TRBJ1-4, with a possible D match to TRBD1 (5 bases). This CDR3 has 14 residues. Per the germline V gene, CDR1 is SGHRS and CDR2 is YFSETQ. Trimming pared 0 bases from V and 8 bases from J, leaving 11 bases between.

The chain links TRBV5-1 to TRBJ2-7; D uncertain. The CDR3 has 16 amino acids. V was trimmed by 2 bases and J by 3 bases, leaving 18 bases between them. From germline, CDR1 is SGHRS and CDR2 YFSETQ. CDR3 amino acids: CASSFPNRDTDYEQYF. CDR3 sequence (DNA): TGCGCCAGCAGCTTCCCTAATAGAGACACAGACTACGAGCAGTACTTC.

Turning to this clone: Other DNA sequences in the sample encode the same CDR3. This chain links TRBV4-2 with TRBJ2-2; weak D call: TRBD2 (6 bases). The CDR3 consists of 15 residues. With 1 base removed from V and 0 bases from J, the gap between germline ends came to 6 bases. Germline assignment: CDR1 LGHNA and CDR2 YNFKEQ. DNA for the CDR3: TGTGCCAGCAGCCAAGCGGGGGCGAACACCGGGGAGCTGTTTTTT. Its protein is CASSQAGANTGELFF.

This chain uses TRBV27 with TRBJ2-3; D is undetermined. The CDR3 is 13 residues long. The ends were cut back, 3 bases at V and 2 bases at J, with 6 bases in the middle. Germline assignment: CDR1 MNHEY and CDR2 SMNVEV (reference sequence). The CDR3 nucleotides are TGTGCCAGCAGTTTTAGCTTCACAGATACGCAGTATTTT. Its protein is CASSFSFTDTQYF.

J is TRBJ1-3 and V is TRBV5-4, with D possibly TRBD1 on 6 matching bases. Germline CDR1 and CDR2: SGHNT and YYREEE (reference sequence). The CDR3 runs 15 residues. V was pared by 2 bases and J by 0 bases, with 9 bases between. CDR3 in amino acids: CASSFTGLSGNTIYF. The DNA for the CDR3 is TGTGCCAGCAGCTTCACAGGGCTCTCTGGAAACACCATATATTTT.

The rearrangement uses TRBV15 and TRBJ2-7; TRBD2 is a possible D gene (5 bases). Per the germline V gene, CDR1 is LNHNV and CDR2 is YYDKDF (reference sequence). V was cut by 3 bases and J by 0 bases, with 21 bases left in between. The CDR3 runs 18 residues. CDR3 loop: CATSREEAVHGSSYEQYF. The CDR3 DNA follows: TGTGCCACCAGCAGGGAAGAGGCAGTTCATGGGAGCTCCTACGAGCAGTACTTC.

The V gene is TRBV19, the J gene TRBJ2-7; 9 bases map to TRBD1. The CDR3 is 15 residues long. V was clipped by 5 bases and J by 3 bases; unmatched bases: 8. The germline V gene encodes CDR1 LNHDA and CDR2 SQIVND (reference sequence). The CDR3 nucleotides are TGTGCCAGTAGTCCCGGGACAGGGTCTAACTACGAGCAGTACTTC. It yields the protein CASSPGTGSNYEQYF.

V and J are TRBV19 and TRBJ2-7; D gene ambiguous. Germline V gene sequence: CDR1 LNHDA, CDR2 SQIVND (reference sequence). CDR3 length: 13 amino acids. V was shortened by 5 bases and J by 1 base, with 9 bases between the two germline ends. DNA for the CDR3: TGTGCCAGTAGTCCCCTCAGTTCCTACGAGCAGTACTTC. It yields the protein CASSPLSSYEQYF.

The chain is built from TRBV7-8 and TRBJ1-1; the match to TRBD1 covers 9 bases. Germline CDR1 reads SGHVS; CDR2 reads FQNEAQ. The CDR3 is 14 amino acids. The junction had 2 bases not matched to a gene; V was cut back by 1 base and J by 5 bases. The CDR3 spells CASSLGGTGTEAFF. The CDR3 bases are TGTGCCAGCAGCTTAGGGGGGACAGGGACTGAAGCTTTCTTT.

Here the CDR3 DNA reads TGTGCCAGCAGGGGATCGAGCGGGGTTTTTTCGGAGCAGTTCTTC. It yields the protein CASRGSSGVFSEQFF. This sequence joins TRBV28 and TRBJ2-1, with 7 bases identical to TRBD2. From germline, CDR1 is MDHEN and CDR2 SYDVKM. The ends lost 6 bases at V and 10 bases at J; junction bases unmatched: 15. The CDR3 is made up of 15 amino acids.

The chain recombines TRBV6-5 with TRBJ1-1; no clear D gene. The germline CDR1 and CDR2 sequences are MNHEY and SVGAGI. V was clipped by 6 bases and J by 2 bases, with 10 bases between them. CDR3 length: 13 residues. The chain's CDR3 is CASRRTGNTEAFF. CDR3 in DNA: TGTGCCAGCAGGAGGACGGGAAACACTGAAGCTTTCTTT.

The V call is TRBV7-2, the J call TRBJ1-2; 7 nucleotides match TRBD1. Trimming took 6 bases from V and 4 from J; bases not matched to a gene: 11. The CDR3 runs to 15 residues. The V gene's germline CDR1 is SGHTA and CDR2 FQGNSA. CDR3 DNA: TGTGCCAGCAGTCCAGACACAGGGGTGACCTATGGCTACACCTTC. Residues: CASSPDTGVTYGYTF.

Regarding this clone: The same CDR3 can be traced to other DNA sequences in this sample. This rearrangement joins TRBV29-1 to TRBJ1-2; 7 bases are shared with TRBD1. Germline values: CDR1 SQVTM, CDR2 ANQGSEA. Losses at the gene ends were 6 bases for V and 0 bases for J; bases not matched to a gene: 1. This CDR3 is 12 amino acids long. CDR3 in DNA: TGCAGCGTGGGACAGTCTAACTATGGCTACACCTTC. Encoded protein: CSVGQSNYGYTF.

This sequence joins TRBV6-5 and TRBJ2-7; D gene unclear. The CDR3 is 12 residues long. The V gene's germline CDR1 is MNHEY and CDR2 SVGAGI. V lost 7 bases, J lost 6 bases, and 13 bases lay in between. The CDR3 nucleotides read TGTGCCAGCATTGCCCCTCTCGGCGAGCAGTACTTC. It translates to CASIAPLGEQYF.

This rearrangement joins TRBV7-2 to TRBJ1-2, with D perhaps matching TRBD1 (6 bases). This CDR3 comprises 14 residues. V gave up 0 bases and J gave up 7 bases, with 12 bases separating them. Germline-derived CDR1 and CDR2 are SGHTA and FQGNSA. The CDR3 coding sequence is TGTGCCAGCAGCTTAGCATTCCAGGGGCCTGGCTACACCTTC. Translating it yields CASSLAFQGPGYTF.

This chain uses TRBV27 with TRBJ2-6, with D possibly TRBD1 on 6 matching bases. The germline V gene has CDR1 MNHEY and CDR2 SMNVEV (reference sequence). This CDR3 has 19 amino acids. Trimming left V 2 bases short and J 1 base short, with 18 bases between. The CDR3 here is CASSLKTGGLTSGANVLTF. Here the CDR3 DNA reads TGTGCCAGCAGTTTAAAGACAGGTGGTTTGACGTCTGGGGCCAACGTCCTGACTTTC.

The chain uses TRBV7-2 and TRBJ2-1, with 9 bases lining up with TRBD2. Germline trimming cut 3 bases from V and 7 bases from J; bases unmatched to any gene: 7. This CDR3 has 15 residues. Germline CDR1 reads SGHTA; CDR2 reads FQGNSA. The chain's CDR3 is CASSFRGGATNEQFF. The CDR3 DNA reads TGTGCCAGCAGCTTCCGCGGGGGGGCCACAAATGAGCAGTTCTTC.

CDR3 nucleotide sequence: TGTGCCAGCAGCGCGGAGGGGGACAGGGCTTTTTTGTATGGCTACACCTTC. It translates to CASSAEGDRAFLYGYTF. J is TRBJ1-2 and V is TRBV9; 9 nucleotides match TRBD1. V was pared by 3 bases and J by 5 bases, with 14 bases of the junction left unmatched. CDR3 length equals 17 residues. The V gene's germline CDR1 is SGDLS and CDR2 YYNGEE.

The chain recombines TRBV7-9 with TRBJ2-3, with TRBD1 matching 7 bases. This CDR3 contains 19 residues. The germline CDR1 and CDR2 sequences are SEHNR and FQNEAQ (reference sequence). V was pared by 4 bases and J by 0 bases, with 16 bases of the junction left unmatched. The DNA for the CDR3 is TGTGCCAGCAGCTCCCCTGCGAAGGGACAGTACTCTAGCACAGATACGCAGTATTTT. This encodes CASSSPAKGQYSSTDTQYF.

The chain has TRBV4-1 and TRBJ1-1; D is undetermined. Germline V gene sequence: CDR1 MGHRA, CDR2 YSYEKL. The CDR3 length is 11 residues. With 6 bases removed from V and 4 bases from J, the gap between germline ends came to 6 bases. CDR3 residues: CASRLGTEAFF. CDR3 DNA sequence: TGCGCCAGCAGGCTCGGCACTGAAGCTTTCTTT.

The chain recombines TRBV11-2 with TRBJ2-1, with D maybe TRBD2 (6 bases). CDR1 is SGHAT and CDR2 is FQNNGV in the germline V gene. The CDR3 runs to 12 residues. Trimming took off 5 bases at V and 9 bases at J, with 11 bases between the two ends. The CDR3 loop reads CASSRGTGEQFF. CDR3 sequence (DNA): TGTGCCAGCAGCCGCGGGACGGGTGAGCAGTTCTTC.

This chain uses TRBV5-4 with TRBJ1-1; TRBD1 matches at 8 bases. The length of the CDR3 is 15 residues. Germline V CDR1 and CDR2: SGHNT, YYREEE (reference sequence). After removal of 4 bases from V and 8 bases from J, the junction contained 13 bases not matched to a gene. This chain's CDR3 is CASSTLQGGQDEAFF. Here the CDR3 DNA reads TGTGCCAGCAGCACCCTACAGGGGGGACAAGACGAAGCTTTCTTT.

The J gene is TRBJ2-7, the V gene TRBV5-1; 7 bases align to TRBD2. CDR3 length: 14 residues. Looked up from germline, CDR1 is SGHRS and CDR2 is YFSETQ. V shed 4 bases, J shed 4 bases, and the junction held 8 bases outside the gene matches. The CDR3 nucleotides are TGCGCCAGCAGCCTCCGGACTAGTGATTACGAGCAGTACTTC. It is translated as CASSLRTSDYEQYF. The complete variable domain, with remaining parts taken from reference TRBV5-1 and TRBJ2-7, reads KAGVTQTPRYLIKTRGQQVTLSCSPISGHRSVSWYQQTPGQGLQFLFEYFSETQRNKGNFPGRFSGRQFSNSRSEMNVSTLELGDSALYLCASSLRTSDYEQYFGPGTRLTVT.

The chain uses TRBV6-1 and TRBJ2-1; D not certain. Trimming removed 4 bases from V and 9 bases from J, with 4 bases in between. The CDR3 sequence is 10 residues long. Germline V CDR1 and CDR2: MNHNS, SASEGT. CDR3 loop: CASSGVEQFF. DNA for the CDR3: TGTGCCAGCAGTGGCGTTGAGCAGTTCTTC.

CDR3 sequence reads: CASSLDRGELFF. The CDR3 bases are TGTGCCAGCAGCTTAGACAGGGGGGAGCTGTTTTTT. The V gene is TRBV7-6, the J gene TRBJ2-2; D possibly corresponds to TRBD1 (5 bases). The CDR3 loop spans 12 amino acids. V was shortened by 1 base and J by 8 bases, with 5 bases between the two germline ends. The V gene's germline CDR1 is SGHVS and CDR2 FNYEAQ.